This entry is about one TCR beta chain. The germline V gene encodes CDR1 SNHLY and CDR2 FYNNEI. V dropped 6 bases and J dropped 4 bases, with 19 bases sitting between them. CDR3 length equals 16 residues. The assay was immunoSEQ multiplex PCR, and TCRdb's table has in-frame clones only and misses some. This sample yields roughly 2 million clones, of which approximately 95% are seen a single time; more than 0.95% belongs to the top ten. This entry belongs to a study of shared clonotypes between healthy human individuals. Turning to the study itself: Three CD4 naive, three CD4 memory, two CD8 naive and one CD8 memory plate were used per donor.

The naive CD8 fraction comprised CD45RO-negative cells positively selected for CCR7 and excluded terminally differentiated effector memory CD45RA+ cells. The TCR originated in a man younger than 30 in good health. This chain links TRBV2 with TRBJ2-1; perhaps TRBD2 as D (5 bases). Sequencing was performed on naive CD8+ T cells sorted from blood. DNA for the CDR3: TGTGCCAGCAGGGGTACGGTTGGACTTACTTACAATGAGCAGTTCTTC. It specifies CASRGTVGLTYNEQFF.